This TCR beta chain originates from a study of graft-versus-host responses after intestinal transplantation. Regarding the study as a whole: Among recipient marrow samples, GvH clones were found; some appeared first in ileum or blood.

V trimming: 6 bases; J trimming: 0 bases; junction bases outside the gene matches: 5. This CDR3 has 15 amino acids. Germline CDR1 reads MNHNS; CDR2 reads SASEGT. Of note for this clone: Its antigen is unidentified.

Only in-frame clones appear in the TCRdb table, and some are missing; sequencing was by immunoSEQ multiplex PCR. The data contain fewer than 120,000 clones, around 95% of them singletons. The receptor was derived from a human donor who received an intestinal transplant. The chain uses TRBV6-1 and TRBJ1-5; 7 bases map to TRBD1. This specimen was unstimulated CD8+ T cells sorted from spleen or lymph node cells, taken before intestinal transplant. CDR3 sequence reads: CASSGTVNSNQPQHF. The CDR3 region has the DNA TGTGCCAGCAGCGGGACAGTGAATAGCAATCAGCCCCAGCATTTT.